This T cell receptor (beta chain) was retrieved from a study of cytomegalovirus exposure and HLA in healthy donors. PCR was performed using 60 Vbeta and 13 Jbeta primers. Libraries were prepared by immunoSEQ multiplex PCR; TCRdb keeps only in-frame clonotypes and omits some of them. The table has roughly 150,000 clones, around 9.7% seen once. The ends were cut back, 2 bases at V and 6 bases at J, with 10 bases in the middle. The germline CDR1 and CDR2 sequences are WNHNN and SYGVQD (reference sequence). The CDR3 sequence is 13 residues long. The origin of this receptor is a man aged 50-60 years in good health and CMV-seronegative. The sample consisted of PBMCs. The chain employs TRBV10-1 and TRBJ1-1; D remains unclear. The CDR3 region has the DNA TGCGCCAGCAGTGAGCAGGTATTCTCTGAAGCTTTCTTT. This sequence encodes CASSEQVFSEAFF.